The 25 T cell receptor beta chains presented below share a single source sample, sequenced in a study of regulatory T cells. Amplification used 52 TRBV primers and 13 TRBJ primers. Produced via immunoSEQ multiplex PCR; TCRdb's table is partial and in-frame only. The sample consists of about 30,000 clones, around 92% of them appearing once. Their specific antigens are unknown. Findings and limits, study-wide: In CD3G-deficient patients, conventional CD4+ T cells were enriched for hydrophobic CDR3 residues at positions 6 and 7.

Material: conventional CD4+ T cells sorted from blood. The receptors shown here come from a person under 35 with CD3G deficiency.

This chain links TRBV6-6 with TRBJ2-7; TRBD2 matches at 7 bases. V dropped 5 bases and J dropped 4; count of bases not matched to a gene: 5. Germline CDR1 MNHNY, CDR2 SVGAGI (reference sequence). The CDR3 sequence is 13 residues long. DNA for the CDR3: TGTGCCAGCAGTAGCGGGATGGGGTACGAGCAGTACTTC. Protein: CASSSGMGYEQYF.

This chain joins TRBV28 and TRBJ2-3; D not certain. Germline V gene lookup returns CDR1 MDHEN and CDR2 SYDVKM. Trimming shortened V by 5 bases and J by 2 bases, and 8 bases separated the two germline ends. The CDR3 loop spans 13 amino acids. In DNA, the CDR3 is TGTGCCAGCAGTGGCGGTTCCACAGATACGCAGTATTTT. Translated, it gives CASSGGSTDTQYF. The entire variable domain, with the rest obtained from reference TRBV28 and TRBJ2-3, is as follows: DVKVTQSSRYLVKRTGEKVFLECVQDMDHENMFWYRQDPGLGLRLIYFSYDVKMKEKGDIPEGYSVSREKKERFSLILESASTNQTSMYLCASSGGSTDTQYFGPGTRLTVL.

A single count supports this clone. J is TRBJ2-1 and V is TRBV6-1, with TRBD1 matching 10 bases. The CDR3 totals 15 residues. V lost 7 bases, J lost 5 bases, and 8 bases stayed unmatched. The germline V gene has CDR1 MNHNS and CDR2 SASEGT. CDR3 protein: CASNTGQGGDNEQFF. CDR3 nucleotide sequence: TGTGCCAGCAATACCGGACAGGGGGGGGACAATGAGCAGTTCTTC.

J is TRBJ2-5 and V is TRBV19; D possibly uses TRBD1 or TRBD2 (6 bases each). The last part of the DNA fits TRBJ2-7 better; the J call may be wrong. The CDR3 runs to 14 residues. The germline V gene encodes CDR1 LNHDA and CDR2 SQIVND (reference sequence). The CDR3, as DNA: TGTGCCAGTAGTACCCCCCAGGGGAGGTACGAGCAGTACTTC. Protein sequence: CASSTPQGRYEQYF.

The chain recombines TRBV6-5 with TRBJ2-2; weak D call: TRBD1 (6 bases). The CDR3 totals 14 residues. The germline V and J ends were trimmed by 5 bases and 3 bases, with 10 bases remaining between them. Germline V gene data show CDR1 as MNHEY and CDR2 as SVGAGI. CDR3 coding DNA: TGTGCCAGCAGTGGGACATTCGACACCGGGGAGCTGTTTTTT. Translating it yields CASSGTFDTGELFF.

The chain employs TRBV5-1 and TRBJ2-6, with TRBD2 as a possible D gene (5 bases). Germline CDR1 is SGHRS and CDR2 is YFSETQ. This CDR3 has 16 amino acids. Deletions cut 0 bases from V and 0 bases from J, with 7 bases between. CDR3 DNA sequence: TGCGCCAGCAGCTTGGCGGGGTTCTCTGGGGCCAACGTCCTGACTTTC. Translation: CASSLAGFSGANVLTF.

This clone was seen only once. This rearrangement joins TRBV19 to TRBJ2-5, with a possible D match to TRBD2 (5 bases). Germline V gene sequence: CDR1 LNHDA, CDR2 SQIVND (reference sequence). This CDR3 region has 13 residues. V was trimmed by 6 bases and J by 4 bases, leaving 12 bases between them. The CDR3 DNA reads TGTGCCAGTAGCAGGAGGTGGGGAGAGACCCAGTACTTC. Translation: CASSRRWGETQYF.

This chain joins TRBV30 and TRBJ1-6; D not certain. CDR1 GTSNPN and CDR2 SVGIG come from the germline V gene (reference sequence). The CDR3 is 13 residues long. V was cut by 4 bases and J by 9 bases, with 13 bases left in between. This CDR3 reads CAWTQGPASPLHF. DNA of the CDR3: TGTGCCTGGACCCAAGGTCCGGCTTCACCCCTCCACTTT. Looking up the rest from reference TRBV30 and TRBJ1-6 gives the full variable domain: SQTIHQWPATLVQPVGSPLSLECTVEGTSNPNLYWYRQAAGRGLQLLFYSVGIGQISSEVPQNLSASRPQDRQFILSSKKLLLSDSGFYLCAWTQGPASPLHFGNGTRLTVT.

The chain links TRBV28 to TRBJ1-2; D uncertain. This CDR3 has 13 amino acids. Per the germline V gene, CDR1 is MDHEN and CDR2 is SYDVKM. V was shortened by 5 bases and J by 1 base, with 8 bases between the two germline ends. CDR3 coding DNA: TGTGCCAGCAGTAAGGTCTTTAACTATGGCTACACCTTC. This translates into CASSKVFNYGYTF.

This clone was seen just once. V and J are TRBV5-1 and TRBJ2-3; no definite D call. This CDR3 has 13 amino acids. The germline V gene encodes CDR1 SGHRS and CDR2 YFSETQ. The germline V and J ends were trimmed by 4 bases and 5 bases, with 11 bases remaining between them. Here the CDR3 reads CASSVDWGDTQYF. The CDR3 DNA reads TGCGCCAGCAGCGTAGATTGGGGAGATACGCAGTATTTT.

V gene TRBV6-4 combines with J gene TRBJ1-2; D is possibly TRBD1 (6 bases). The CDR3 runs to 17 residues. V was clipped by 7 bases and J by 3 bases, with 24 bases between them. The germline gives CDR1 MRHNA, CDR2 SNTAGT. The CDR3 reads CASTEGRQDKGDYGYTF. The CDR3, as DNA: TGTGCCAGCACCGAGGGTAGACAGGACAAAGGGGACTATGGCTACACCTTC.

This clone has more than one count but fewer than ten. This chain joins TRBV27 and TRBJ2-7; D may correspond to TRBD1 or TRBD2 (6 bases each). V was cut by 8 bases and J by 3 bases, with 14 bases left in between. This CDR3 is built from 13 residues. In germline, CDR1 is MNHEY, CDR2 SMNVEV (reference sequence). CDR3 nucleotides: TGTGCCAGCGGGCGGGACATGTTCTACGAGCAGTACTTC. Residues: CASGRDMFYEQYF.

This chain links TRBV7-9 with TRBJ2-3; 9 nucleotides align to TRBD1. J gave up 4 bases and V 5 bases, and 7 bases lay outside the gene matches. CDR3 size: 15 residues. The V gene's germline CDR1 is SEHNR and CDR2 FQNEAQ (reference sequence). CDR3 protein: CASSPGQGGADTQYF. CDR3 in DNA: TGTGCCAGCAGCCCGGGACAGGGAGGGGCAGATACGCAGTATTTT.

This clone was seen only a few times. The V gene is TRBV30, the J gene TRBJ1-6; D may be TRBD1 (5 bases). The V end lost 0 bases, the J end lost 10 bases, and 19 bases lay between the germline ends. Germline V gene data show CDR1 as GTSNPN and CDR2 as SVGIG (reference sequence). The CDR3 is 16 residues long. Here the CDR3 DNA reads TGTGCCTGGAGTGTACCCCGGGGGACTCTACGATCACCCCTCCACTTT. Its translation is CAWSVPRGTLRSPLHF.

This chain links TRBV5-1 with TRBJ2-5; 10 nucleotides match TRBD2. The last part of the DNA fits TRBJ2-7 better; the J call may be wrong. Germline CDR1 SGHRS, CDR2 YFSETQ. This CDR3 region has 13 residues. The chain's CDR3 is CASSWTSGYEQYF. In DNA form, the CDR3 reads TGCGCCAGCAGCTGGACTAGCGGCTACGAGCAGTACTTC.

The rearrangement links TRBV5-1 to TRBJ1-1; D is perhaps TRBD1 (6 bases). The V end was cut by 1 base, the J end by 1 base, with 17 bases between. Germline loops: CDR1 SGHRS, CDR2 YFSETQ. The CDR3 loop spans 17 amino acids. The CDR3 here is CASSLKGGQLGNTEAFF. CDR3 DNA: TGCGCCAGCAGCTTGAAAGGGGGGCAACTAGGGAACACTGAAGCTTTCTTT.

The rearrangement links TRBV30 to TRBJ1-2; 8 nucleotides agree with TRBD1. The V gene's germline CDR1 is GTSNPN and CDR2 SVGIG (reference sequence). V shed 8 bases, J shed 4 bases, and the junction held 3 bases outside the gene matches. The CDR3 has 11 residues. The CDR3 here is CARGQGYGYTF. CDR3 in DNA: TGTGCCCGTGGACAGGGCTATGGCTACACCTTC.

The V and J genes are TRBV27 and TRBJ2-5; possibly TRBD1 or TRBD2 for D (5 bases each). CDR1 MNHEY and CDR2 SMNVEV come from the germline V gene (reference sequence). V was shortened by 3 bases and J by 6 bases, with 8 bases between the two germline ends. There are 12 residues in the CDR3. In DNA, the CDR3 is TGTGCCAGCAGTTTGGGGGTAAAGACCCAGTACTTC. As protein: CASSLGVKTQYF.

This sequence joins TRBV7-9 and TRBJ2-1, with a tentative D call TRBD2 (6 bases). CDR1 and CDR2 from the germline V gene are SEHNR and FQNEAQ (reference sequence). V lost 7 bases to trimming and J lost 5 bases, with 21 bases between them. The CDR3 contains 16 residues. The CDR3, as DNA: TGTGCCAGCACTATGGGGCTGGCGGGAAAACACAATGAGCAGTTCTTC. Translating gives CASTMGLAGKHNEQFF.

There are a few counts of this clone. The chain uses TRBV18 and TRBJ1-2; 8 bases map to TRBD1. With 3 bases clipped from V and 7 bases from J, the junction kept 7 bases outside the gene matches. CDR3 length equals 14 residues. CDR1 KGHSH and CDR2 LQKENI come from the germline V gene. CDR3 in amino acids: CASSPQTGVPGYTF. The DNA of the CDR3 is TGTGCCAGCTCACCCCAGACAGGGGTTCCTGGCTACACCTTC.

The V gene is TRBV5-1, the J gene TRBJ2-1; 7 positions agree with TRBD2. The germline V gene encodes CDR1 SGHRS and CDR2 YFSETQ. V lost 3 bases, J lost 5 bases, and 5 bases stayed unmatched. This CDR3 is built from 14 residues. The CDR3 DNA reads TGCGCCAGCAGCTCGGGAGGCCCTAACAATGAGCAGTTCTTC. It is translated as CASSSGGPNNEQFF.

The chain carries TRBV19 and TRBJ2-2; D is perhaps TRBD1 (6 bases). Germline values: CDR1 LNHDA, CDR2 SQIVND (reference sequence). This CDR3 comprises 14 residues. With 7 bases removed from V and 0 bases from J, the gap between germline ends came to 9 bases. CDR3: CASTRTANTGELFF. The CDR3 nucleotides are TGTGCCAGTACCCGGACAGCGAACACCGGGGAGCTGTTTTTT.

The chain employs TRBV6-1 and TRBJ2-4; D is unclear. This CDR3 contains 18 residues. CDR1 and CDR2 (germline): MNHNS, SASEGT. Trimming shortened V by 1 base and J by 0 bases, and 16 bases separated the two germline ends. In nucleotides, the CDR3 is TGTGCCAGCAGTGAAGTTCACCCCCCCACCCAAGCCAAAAACATTCAGTACTTC. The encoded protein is CASSEVHPPTQAKNIQYF.

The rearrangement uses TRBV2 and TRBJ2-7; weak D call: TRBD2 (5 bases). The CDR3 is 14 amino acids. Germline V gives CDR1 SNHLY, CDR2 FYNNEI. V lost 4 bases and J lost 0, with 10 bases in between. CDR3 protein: CASSGVGLSYEQYF. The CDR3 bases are TGTGCCAGCAGTGGGGTAGGACTCTCCTACGAGCAGTACTTC.

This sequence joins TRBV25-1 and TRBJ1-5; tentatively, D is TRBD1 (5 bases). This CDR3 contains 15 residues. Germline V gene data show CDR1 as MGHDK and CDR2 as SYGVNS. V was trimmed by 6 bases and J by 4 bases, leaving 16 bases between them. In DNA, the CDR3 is TGTGCCAGCAGCGAGGGCCCAGAGGGGAATCAGCCCCAGCATTTT. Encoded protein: CASSEGPEGNQPQHF.